This entry lists 9 T cell receptor beta chains sequenced from one sample in a study of blood T cell repertoires in COVID-19. Assay: immunoSEQ multiplex PCR; the TCRdb copy retains only in-frame clones and omits some. The sample lists about 400,000 clones; approximately 86% were seen once. Sequenced input: peripheral blood. These TCRs come from an older woman with COVID-19, enrolled during active disease.

In this sample, this clone is medium-sized. The chain has TRBV12-5 and TRBJ2-7; the D gene is possibly TRBD2 (6 bases). Looked up from germline, CDR1 is LGHNT and CDR2 is FRNRAP. The CDR3 loop spans 15 amino acids. V lost 7 bases and J 1 base, leaving 17 bases between the germline ends. This chain's CDR3 is CASAARGVVSYEQYF. The CDR3 bases are TGTGCTAGTGCCGCCCGCGGGGTCGTTTCCTACGAGCAGTACTTC.

This clone was observed many times. This chain joins TRBV5-4 and TRBJ2-2, with D uncertain. Germline assignment: CDR1 SGHNT and CDR2 YYREEE (reference sequence). The ends were cut back, 4 bases at V and 5 bases at J, with 3 bases in the middle. The CDR3 consists of 11 residues. The CDR3 sequence: CASSETGELFF. The CDR3, as DNA: TGTGCCAGCAGCGAGACCGGGGAGCTGTTTTTT.

This chain joins TRBV11-2 and TRBJ1-2, with a possible D match to TRBD1 (6 bases). Germline CDR1 SGHAT, CDR2 FQNNGV. The CDR3 spans 14 residues. Trimming removed 5 bases from V and 2 bases from J, with 12 bases in between. The CDR3 spells CASSEGHYNYGYTF. The CDR3 nucleotides read TGTGCCAGCAGCGAGGGACACTACAACTATGGCTACACCTTC.

This rearrangement joins TRBV10-1 to TRBJ2-5, with 8 bases fitting TRBD1. This CDR3 is 14 amino acids long. With V trimmed by 5 bases and J by 3 bases, 5 bases remained unmatched. Looked up from germline, CDR1 is WNHNN and CDR2 is SYGVQD (reference sequence). The CDR3 is CASSRGTGKETQYF. In DNA form, the CDR3 reads TGCGCCAGCAGTCGTGGGACAGGAAAAGAGACCCAGTACTTC.

The V gene is TRBV6-5, the J gene TRBJ1-5, with D maybe TRBD1 (6 bases). Germline V gene lookup returns CDR1 MNHEY and CDR2 SVGAGI. The CDR3 runs to 14 residues. V lost 6 bases and J lost 3, with 12 bases in between. Here the CDR3 reads CASSHGQPNQPQHF. The DNA for the CDR3 is TGTGCCAGCAGCCACGGACAGCCCAATCAGCCCCAGCATTTT.

This clone appeared many times. The CDR3 DNA sequence: TGTGCCAGCAGCCAAGGGACTAGTTCATACAATGAGCAGTTCTTC. Amino acids: CASSQGTSSYNEQFF. The chain is built from TRBV7-2 and TRBJ2-1; TRBD2 matches 8 bases. From germline, CDR1 is SGHTA and CDR2 FQGNSA. V lost 5 bases, J lost 4 bases, and 7 bases stayed unmatched. The CDR3 is 15 amino acids.

This chain uses TRBV21-1 with TRBJ2-5; the table assigns TRBD2, which was not confirmed against the DNA. TRBV21-1 is deemed a pseudogene. The CDR3 consists of 15 residues. This chain's CDR3 is CASGPERGGLETQYF. The CDR3 DNA reads as TGTGCCAGCGGCCCTGAGCGGGGGGGCTTGGAGACCCAGTACTTC.

The rearrangement uses TRBV6-5 and TRBJ1-1; unclear D gene. Germline V CDR1 and CDR2: MNHEY, SVGAGI. V lost 2 bases to trimming and J lost 4 bases, with 11 bases between them. The CDR3 runs to 14 residues. The CDR3 region is CASSYVGGSTEAFF. CDR3 DNA sequence: TGTGCCAGCAGTTACGTCGGCGGGTCCACTGAAGCTTTCTTT.

The rearrangement links TRBV6-2 or TRBV6-3 to TRBJ1-5, with 10 bases lining up with TRBD1. This CDR3 is built from 15 residues. V shed 6 bases, J shed 2 bases, and the junction held 4 bases outside the gene matches. Germline V CDR1 and CDR2: MNHEY, SVGEGT. CDR3: CASSPGQGRNQPQHF. The CDR3 nucleotides are TGTGCCAGCAGCCCGGGACAGGGGCGCAATCAGCCCCAGCATTTT.